Listed below are T cell receptor beta chains from one sample, sequenced in a study of cytomegalovirus exposure and HLA in healthy donors. Using immunoSEQ multiplex PCR, the repertoire was profiled, and TCRdb retains in-frame clones only, with some absent. The top ten clones hold roughly 1.9% of a sample with some 180,000 clones, around 75% of them seen once. Sequenced sample: PBMCs. These receptors all come from a woman in her 30s in good health and CMV-seronegative. Both conserved end residues are trimmed from each CDR3. Only part of the rows carry a size: once, few, many, or a class if the clone is expanded.

J gene	V gene	clone size	CDR3 protein
TRBJ2-7	TRBV6-1	NA	ASSDRVRMKY
TRBJ1-5	TRBV27	NA	ASSRAGPREPQH
TRBJ2-2	TRBV4-3	NA	ASSPRLEKNTRELF
TRBJ1-4	TRBV2	NA	ASSEADRGQGSRLF
TRBJ2-4	TRBV5-1	NA	ASRPGLAGGNIQY
TRBJ1-6	TRBV4-1	NA	ASSSSMGGSSYNSPLH
TRBJ2-7	TRBV5-1	NA	ASSLVYPGDEQY
TRBJ2-1	TRBV18	NA	ASSPYEGVNNEQF
TRBJ2-5	TRBV7-2	NA	ASSLGQSAGEQETQY
TRBJ2-5	TRBV5-1	NA	ASSLVAGGPPGQETQY
TRBJ2-7	TRBV7-9	NA	SSSPAKTFIYEQY
TRBJ2-7	TRBV2	NA	ASSTGGGGQY
TRBJ2-3	TRBV29-1	NA	SATSGNTDTQY
TRBJ1-4	TRBV19	few	ASTPFLVLSTNEKLF
TRBJ2-2	TRBV5-1	once	ASSLALAGATNTGELF
TRBJ1-2	TRBV10-3	few	AISEDGDYGYT
TRBJ2-1	TRBV11-2	many	ASRNPDTSQF